These T cell receptor beta chains were read from a single sample in a study of T cells in Graves' hyperthyroidism and ophthalmopathy. TCRdb reprocessed the multiplex PCR reads with MiXCR, giving one entry per CDR3 protein. The repertoire includes nearly 600,000 distinct CDR3 sequences, more than 13% of them detected once, and around 7% sits in the top ten. Input material: blood. The receptors here all came from a young woman with Graves' ophthalmopathy. Both conserved end residues are part of each CDR3. D genes are given only for firm matches. Clone size is shown for a subset of rows, as once, few, many or a class of expanded clone.

V gene: TRBV15
D gene: TRBD1
clone size: many
J gene: TRBJ1-5
CDR3 protein: CATSRVGGQSNQPQHF
CDR3 DNA: TGTGCCACCAGCAGAGTTGGGGGACAGAGCAATCAGCCCCAGCATTTT

V gene: TRBV6-1
D gene: TRBD1
clone size: many
J gene: TRBJ2-5
CDR3 protein: CASSTGDQETQYF
CDR3 DNA: TGTGCCAGCAGCACAGGGGACCAAGAGACCCAGTACTTC

V gene: TRBV4-1
D gene: .
clone size: few
J gene: TRBJ2-3
CDR3 protein: CASSRSPGPYTQYF
CDR3 DNA: TGCGCCAGCAGCCGATCTCCGGGACCCTATACGCAGTATTTT

V gene: TRBV28
D gene: TRBD2
clone size: many
J gene: TRBJ2-1
CDR3 protein: CASRRRFTSGRRHEQFF
CDR3 DNA: TGTGCCAGCAGACGTAGATTTACTAGCGGGAGACGTCATGAGCAGTTCTTC

V gene: TRBV5-4
D gene: TRBD1
clone size: .
J gene: TRBJ2-3
CDR3 protein: CASQDRSDTQYF
CDR3 DNA: TGTGCCAGCCAGGACAGGTCGGATACGCAGTATTTT

V gene: TRBV28
D gene: .
clone size: once
J gene: TRBJ2-7
CDR3 protein: CASSSPTASYEQYF
CDR3 DNA: TGTGCCAGCAGTTCCCCGACGGCCTCCTACGAGCAGTACTTC

V gene: TRBV3-1
D gene: TRBD2
clone size: .
J gene: TRBJ2-1
CDR3 protein: CASSQDLWTSEPPYNEQFF
CDR3 DNA: TGTGCCAGCAGCCAAGATCTATGGACTAGCGAACCTCCTTACAATGAGCAGTTCTTC

V gene: TRBV7-2
D gene: .
clone size: many
J gene: TRBJ2-3
CDR3 protein: CASRRGGPTDTQYF
CDR3 DNA: TGTGCCAGCAGGAGAGGAGGCCCCACAGATACGCAGTATTTT

V gene: TRBV20-1
D gene: TRBD1
clone size: many
J gene: TRBJ1-5
CDR3 protein: CSARADRVLNQPQHF
CDR3 DNA: TGCAGTGCTAGGGCTGACAGGGTTCTAAATCAGCCCCAGCATTTT

V gene: TRBV7-2
D gene: TRBD1
clone size: many
J gene: TRBJ1-1
CDR3 protein: CASTFFPRTGRTEAFF
CDR3 DNA: TGTGCCAGCACCTTTTTCCCGCGGACAGGGCGGACTGAAGCTTTCTTT

V gene: TRBV7-9
D gene: .
clone size: many
J gene: TRBJ2-7
CDR3 protein: CASSLVGGHEQYF
CDR3 DNA: TGTGCCAGCAGCTTAGTGGGGGGGCACGAGCAGTACTTC